The 19 T cell receptor beta chains reported below all come from one sample, sequenced in a study of blood T cell repertoires in COVID-19. Measured with immunoSEQ multiplex PCR; TCRdb has only the in-frame clones, and not every one. The table shows 280,000 or so clones, with 80% to 90% occurring only once. Source material: PBMCs or T cells enriched from blood (not recorded which). The receptors were gathered from a man aged 30 to 39 who had recovered from COVID-19.

The chain recombines TRBV2 with TRBJ2-3, with TRBD1 as a possible D gene (5 bases). CDR3 length equals 15 residues. The germline V and J ends were trimmed by 4 bases and 2 bases, with 13 bases remaining between them. Germline V lookup: CDR1 SNHLY, CDR2 FYNNEI. The CDR3 nucleotides read TGTGCCAGCAGTGGGCAGGGTAGTTTCACAGATACGCAGTATTTT. Protein sequence: CASSGQGSFTDTQYF. Variable domain in full (rest from reference TRBV2 and TRBJ2-3): EPEVTQTPSHQVTQMGQEVILRCVPISNHLYFYWYRQILGQKVEFLVSFYNNEISEKSEIFDDQFSVERPDGSNFTLKIRSTKLEDSAMYFCASSGQGSFTDTQYFGPGTRLTVL.

V and J are TRBV6-5 and TRBJ1-6, with TRBD1 as a possible D gene (6 bases). CDR1 is MNHEY, CDR2 SVGAGI, per germline. V shed 8 bases and J shed 7 bases, with 18 bases lying between them. The CDR3 spans 15 residues. The CDR3 DNA sequence: TGTGCCAGCTCCGGGGGGGCTGTTCAGAATTCACCCCTCCACTTT. Translated: CASSGGAVQNSPLHF.

The chain's CDR3 is CASKGQGWNEQFF. DNA of the CDR3: TGTGCCAGCAAGGGACAGGGGTGGAATGAGCAGTTCTTC. This sequence joins TRBV6-5 and TRBJ2-1; 10 positions match TRBD1. Germline CDR1 is MNHEY and CDR2 is SVGAGI. The CDR3 length is 13 residues. The V gene end was trimmed by 7 bases and the J gene end by 7 bases; junction bases not matched to a gene: 4.

The gene calls are TRBV5-1 and TRBJ2-1; D perhaps matches TRBD1 (5 bases). The CDR3 consists of 12 residues. V was cut by 4 bases and J by 8 bases, with 10 bases left in between. Germline CDR1 is SGHRS and CDR2 is YFSETQ. CDR3 in DNA: TGCGCCAGCAGCGACCAGGGCTATGAGCAGTTCTTC. Translating gives CASSDQGYEQFF.

V usage is TRBV19 and J usage is TRBJ1-4; TRBD1 might be the D (5 bases). Trimming took 4 bases from V and 0 from J, leaving 15 bases between them. This CDR3 has 17 residues. Germline V gene lookup returns CDR1 LNHDA and CDR2 SQIVND (reference sequence). CDR3 sequence (DNA): TGTGCCAGTAGTACCTCTCCCGACAGAGCAACTAATGAAAAACTGTTTTTT. This translates into CASSTSPDRATNEKLFF.

This chain connects TRBV5-1 to TRBJ2-1; weak D call: TRBD2 (5 bases). Germline-derived CDR1 and CDR2 are SGHRS and YFSETQ. Trimming left V 4 bases short and J 7 bases short, with 12 bases between. CDR3 length equals 13 residues. The CDR3 loop is CASSAALDNEQFF. The CDR3 region has the DNA TGCGCCAGCAGCGCGGCACTAGATAATGAGCAGTTCTTC.

J is TRBJ2-5 and V is TRBV3-1 (or the pseudogene TRBV3-2); 8 positions agree with TRBD2. Losses at the gene ends were 0 bases for V and 5 bases for J; bases not matched to a gene: 8. This CDR3 has 16 residues. Germline assignment: CDR1 LGHDT and CDR2 YNNKEL (reference sequence). The CDR3 coding sequence is TGTGCCAGCAGCCAAGATCCGGGGGGGGGCTGGGAGACCCAGTACTTC. It codes for CASSQDPGGGWETQYF.

This sequence joins TRBV11-2 and TRBJ2-6, with 7 bases matching TRBD1. The germline CDR1 and CDR2 sequences are SGHAT and FQNNGV. Trimming cost V 6 bases and J 2 bases; bases outside gene matches: 4. The CDR3 covers 15 residues. The chain's CDR3 is CASRKTGAGANVLTF. Here the CDR3 DNA reads TGTGCCAGCAGAAAAACAGGGGCTGGGGCCAACGTCCTGACTTTC.

The CDR3, as DNA: TGTGCCAGCAGCTTACAGTCCAACTATAATTCACCCCTCCACTTT. This translates into CASSLQSNYNSPLHF. V usage is TRBV13 and J usage is TRBJ1-6; no clear D gene. This CDR3 is built from 15 residues. The V gene lost 2 bases and the J gene lost 3 bases, with 8 bases spanning the gap. The germline gives CDR1 PRHDT, CDR2 FYEKMQ (reference sequence).

The chain joins TRBV10-3 to TRBJ1-1, with D perhaps matching TRBD1 (6 bases). Germline CDR1 ENHRY, CDR2 SYGVKD. The CDR3 contains 15 residues. Trimming took 2 bases from V and 3 from J, leaving 13 bases between them. The CDR3 DNA follows: TGTGCCATCAGTGAGGCACAGGGTCAGGACACTGAAGCTTTCTTT. The encoded protein is CAISEAQGQDTEAFF.

The chain employs TRBV7-9 and TRBJ2-5; D is possibly TRBD2 (5 bases). The V gene lost 8 bases and the J gene lost 7 bases, with 23 bases spanning the gap. The germline V gene has CDR1 SEHNR and CDR2 FQNEAQ (reference sequence). The CDR3 loop spans 15 amino acids. The CDR3 loop reads CASANGPRDSVTQYF. In nucleotides, the CDR3 is TGTGCCAGCGCTAACGGCCCCCGGGATTCAGTGACCCAGTACTTC.

J is TRBJ1-5 and V is TRBV10-2; tentatively, D is TRBD1 (6 bases). Germline CDR1 and CDR2: WSHSY and SAAADI. Trimming left V 6 bases short and J 4 bases short, with 13 bases between. The CDR3 covers 14 residues. The chain's CDR3 is CASRMTGSNQPQHF. CDR3 nucleotides: TGCGCCAGCAGGATGACAGGTTCAAATCAGCCCCAGCATTTT.

The rearrangement uses TRBV2 and TRBJ2-7; D unclear. V lost 8 bases to trimming and J lost 2 bases, with 7 bases between them. The germline V gene encodes CDR1 SNHLY and CDR2 FYNNEI. The CDR3 sequence is 11 residues long. The CDR3, as DNA: TGTGCCAGCCGAGAGGCCTACGAGCAGTACTTC. It specifies CASREAYEQYF. The variable domain in full, with the rest retrieved from reference TRBV2 and TRBJ2-7, is EPEVTQTPSHQVTQMGQEVILRCVPISNHLYFYWYRQILGQKVEFLVSFYNNEISEKSEIFDDQFSVERPDGSNFTLKIRSTKLEDSAMYFCASREAYEQYFGPGTRLTVT.

The V and J genes are TRBV5-4 and TRBJ1-2; D uncertain. Germline V gene lookup returns CDR1 SGHNT and CDR2 YYREEE (reference sequence). There are 14 residues in the CDR3. The V end lost 7 bases, the J end lost 4 bases, and 17 bases lay between the germline ends. Here the CDR3 DNA reads TGTGCCAGCTGCAGGAAGGCCGAGGGCTATGGCTACACCTTC. The encoded protein is CASCRKAEGYGYTF.

The chain has TRBV24-1 and TRBJ2-3; possibly TRBD1 for D (6 bases). V was clipped by 7 bases and J by 4 bases, with 11 bases between them. CDR3 size: 13 residues. Germline-derived CDR1 and CDR2 are KGHDR and SFDVKD. CDR3 sequence: CATSRGLADTQYF. In nucleotides, the CDR3 is TGTGCCACCAGCAGGGGTTTAGCAGATACGCAGTATTTT.

This clone showed up just a few times. The chain carries TRBV12-5 and TRBJ2-7; D is uncertain. With 8 bases removed from V and 3 bases from J, the gap between germline ends came to 11 bases. The CDR3 consists of 12 residues. The germline CDR1 and CDR2 sequences are LGHNT and FRNRAP. The CDR3 spells CASSGSYYEQYF. CDR3 bases: TGTGCTAGTTCTGGCAGTTACTACGAGCAGTACTTC.

This rearrangement joins TRBV10-3 to TRBJ1-1; 7 positions agree with TRBD1. V dropped 4 bases and J dropped 1; count of bases not matched to a gene: 9. The CDR3 sequence is 16 residues long. Germline CDR1 reads ENHRY; CDR2 reads SYGVKD. In DNA form, the CDR3 reads TGTGCCATCAGTGGCCCGACAGGGATTGGGAACACTGAAGCTTTCTTT. It translates to CAISGPTGIGNTEAFF.

The chain is built from TRBV6-1 and TRBJ1-3; tentative D call: TRBD1 (6 bases). Trimming pared 0 bases from V and 2 bases from J, leaving 8 bases between. Germline-derived CDR1 and CDR2 are MNHNS and SASEGT. The CDR3 loop spans 15 amino acids. CDR3 sequence (DNA): TGTGCCAGCAGTGAAGCCGCAGGGGCTGGAAACACCATATATTTT. It translates to CASSEAAGAGNTIYF.

J is TRBJ1-1 and V is TRBV5-1; unclear D gene. The CDR3 covers 14 residues. V was cut by 2 bases and J by 0 bases, with 8 bases left in between. Germline CDR1 is SGHRS and CDR2 is YFSETQ. As DNA, the CDR3 is TGCGCCAGCAGCTTTAATTGGCTGAACACTGAAGCTTTCTTT. Translating it yields CASSFNWLNTEAFF.